The 31 T cell receptor beta chains presented below share a single source sample, sequenced in a study of T cells after yellow fever vaccination. Each CDR3 protein is one row after TCRdb ran MiXCR on the 5' RACE reads. The sample consists of some 160,000 distinct CDR3 sequences, 9.3% of them appearing once. The source material was CD8+ T cells sorted from PBMCs, sampled 45 days after the yellow fever booster vaccination. Every receptor here comes from a young man who received the YFV17D yellow fever vaccine.

This sequence joins TRBV10-3 and TRBJ2-3; 9 nucleotides line up with TRBD2. The CDR3 sequence is 15 residues long. Germline lookup yields CDR1 ENHRY and CDR2 SYGVKD. V lost 0 bases to trimming and J lost 3 bases; unmatched junction nucleotides: 1. The CDR3 loop reads CAISESGLATDTQYF. The CDR3 DNA is TGTGCCATCAGTGAGTCGGGACTAGCTACAGATACGCAGTATTTT.

This clonotype appeared a few times. J is TRBJ2-1 and V is TRBV6-5, with D perhaps assigned TRBD1 or TRBD2 (5 bases each). CDR3 length equals 15 residues. Germline V gene data show CDR1 as MNHEY and CDR2 as SVGAGI. V was shortened by 5 bases and J by 5 bases, with 16 bases between the two germline ends. As DNA, the CDR3 is TGTGCCAGCAGTGAGGACTGGGGCCTTGACAATGAGCAGTTCTTC. This encodes CASSEDWGLDNEQFF.

Here the CDR3 reads CASSLDPAGGPGDTQYF. As DNA, the CDR3 is TGTGCCAGCAGCTTAGATCCAGCGGGGGGGCCAGGAGATACGCAGTATTTT. This chain links TRBV11-2 with TRBJ2-3; 10 bases are a match to TRBD2. CDR3 size: 17 residues. Per germline, CDR1 SGHAT and CDR2 FQNNGV. V lost 0 bases to trimming and J lost 5 bases; unmatched junction nucleotides: 8. Filled out from reference TRBV11-2 and TRBJ2-3, the complete variable domain reads EAGVAQSPRYKIIEKRQSVAFWCNPISGHATLYWYQQILGQGPKLLIQFQNNGVVDDSQLPKDRFSAERLKGVDSTLKIQPAKLEDSAVYLCASSLDPAGGPGDTQYFGPGTRLTVL.

This clonotype has a handful of counts. The chain employs TRBV6-1 and TRBJ2-2, with D maybe TRBD1 (6 bases). From germline, CDR1 is MNHNS and CDR2 SASEGT. The CDR3 length is 15 residues. The V gene lost 6 bases and the J gene lost 4 bases, with 15 bases spanning the gap. The CDR3 DNA follows: TGTGCCAGCAGCCGCGGGTCCAGGGGCACCGGGGAGCTGTTTTTT. Encoded protein: CASSRGSRGTGELFF.

The table lists this clonotype with a few counts. This chain links TRBV11-1 with TRBJ2-3; 10 nucleotides line up with TRBD2. V trimming: 6 bases; J trimming: 2 bases; junction bases outside the gene matches: 5. The CDR3 covers 15 residues. Germline CDR1 reads SGHAT; CDR2 reads FQDESV (reference sequence). The CDR3 nucleotides are TGTGCCAGCAGAAGCGGGGGGGCCTTCACAGATACGCAGTATTTT. It specifies CASRSGGAFTDTQYF.

This clonotype appeared many times. The chain carries TRBV5-1 and TRBJ2-2; D not resolved. V was pared by 7 bases and J by 3 bases, with 16 bases between. CDR1 is SGHRS, CDR2 YFSETQ, per germline. This CDR3 region has 15 residues. The CDR3 bases are TGCGCCAGCGCCTCAGGCCAGGTCGACACCGGGGAGCTGTTTTTT. This encodes CASASGQVDTGELFF.

This clonotype was observed a handful of times. The rearrangement uses TRBV4-1 and TRBJ1-1; possibly TRBD1 for D (6 bases). Germline V gene lookup returns CDR1 MGHRA and CDR2 YSYEKL. V lost 4 bases and J lost 3, with 18 bases in between. CDR3 length: 16 amino acids. DNA for the CDR3: TGCGCCAGCAGCCCCTCGGGGGGGAGGGGGGACACTGAAGCTTTCTTT. Encoded protein: CASSPSGGRGDTEAFF.

The chain uses TRBV6-5 and TRBJ2-3, with 9 bases that match TRBD2. CDR1 MNHEY and CDR2 SVGAGI come from the germline V gene. V lost 3 bases and J lost 1; bases outside the gene matches: 2. This CDR3 is built from 15 residues. The DNA of the CDR3 is TGTGCCAGCAGTTATGCTAGCGGGGGCACAGATACGCAGTATTTT. Protein: CASSYASGGTDTQYF.

V is TRBV7-9 and J is TRBJ2-3; D is perhaps TRBD1 or TRBD2 (5 bases each). CDR1 and CDR2 from the germline V gene are SEHNR and FQNEAQ (reference sequence). The length of the CDR3 is 13 residues. Trimming pared 6 bases from V and 3 bases from J, leaving 10 bases between. DNA of the CDR3: TGTGCCAGCAGGGGGGATGGGACAGATACGCAGTATTTT. Its protein is CASRGDGTDTQYF. The entire variable domain, with the rest obtained from reference TRBV7-9 and TRBJ2-3, is as follows: DTGVSQNPRHKITKRGQNVTFRCDPISEHNRLYWYRQTLGQGPEFLTYFQNEAQLEKSRLLSDRFSAERPKGSFSTLEIQRTEQGDSAMYLCASRGDGTDTQYFGPGTRLTVL.

This clonotype has at least ten counts. The chain links TRBV25-1 to TRBJ2-3, with 7 bases matching TRBD1. V was clipped by 2 bases and J by 6 bases; unmatched bases: 5. Germline CDR1 MGHDK, CDR2 SYGVNS. CDR3 length: 14 residues. DNA for the CDR3: TGTGCCAGCAGTGAAGGACAGGACCCGGATACGCAGTATTTT. Its protein is CASSEGQDPDTQYF.

The V gene is TRBV19, the J gene TRBJ1-5; D is ambiguous. Trimming removed 3 bases at V and 5 bases at J, with 14 bases between. The CDR3 loop spans 15 amino acids. From germline, CDR1 is LNHDA and CDR2 SQIVND (reference sequence). This CDR3 reads CASSIHWQDDQPQHF. The CDR3 DNA is TGTGCCAGTAGTATCCACTGGCAGGACGATCAGCCCCAGCATTTT. The full variable domain, in which reference TRBV19 and TRBJ1-5 provide the parts outside the CDR3, is DGGITQSPKYLFRKEGQNVTLSCEQNLNHDAMYWYRQDPGQGLRLIYYSQIVNDFQKGDIAEGYSVSREKKESFPLTVTSAQKNPTAFYLCASSIHWQDDQPQHFGDGTRLSIL.

The chain uses TRBV27 and TRBJ2-7; tentatively, D is TRBD1 (6 bases). The CDR3 runs to 15 residues. Germline V gives CDR1 MNHEY, CDR2 SMNVEV (reference sequence). V lost 0 bases, J lost 3 bases, and 12 bases lay in between. The CDR3 nucleotides are TGTGCCAGCAGTTTATCGGGGGCGAACCGCTACGAGCAGTACGTC. It is translated as CASSLSGANRYEQYV.

The table lists this clonotype with a few counts. The chain is built from TRBV18 and TRBJ2-1; weak D call: TRBD1 (6 bases). This CDR3 spans 18 amino acids. Per germline, CDR1 KGHSH and CDR2 LQKENI. The V gene lost 5 bases and the J gene lost 0 bases, with 20 bases spanning the gap. CDR3 nucleotide sequence: TGTGCCAGCTCAGACGCCCCCCCGGGACAAAGCTCCTACAATGAGCAGTTCTTC. This encodes CASSDAPPGQSSYNEQFF.

The chain has TRBV27 and TRBJ2-5; 7 bases line up with TRBD2. CDR1 and CDR2 from the germline V gene are MNHEY and SMNVEV (reference sequence). After removal of 0 bases from V and 7 bases from J, the junction contained 5 bases not matched to a gene. The CDR3 is made up of 14 amino acids. CDR3 protein: CASSLSGREGTQYF. CDR3 sequence (DNA): TGTGCCAGCAGTTTATCTGGCAGGGAGGGGACCCAGTACTTC.

J is TRBJ1-4 and V is TRBV4-3, with TRBD1 matching 9 bases. This CDR3 comprises 15 residues. Trimming took 1 base from V and 8 from J; bases not matched to a gene: 5. CDR1 is LGHNA and CDR2 is YSLEER in the germline V gene. The CDR3 loop reads CASSQGLDRGEKLFF. As DNA, the CDR3 is TGCGCCAGCAGCCAAGGACTCGACAGGGGGGAAAAACTGTTTTTT.

This chain connects TRBV6-6 to TRBJ1-2; perhaps TRBD1 as D (6 bases). Germline-derived CDR1 and CDR2 are MNHNY and SVGAGI (reference sequence). The CDR3 is made up of 15 amino acids. V was pared by 0 bases and J by 3 bases, with 11 bases between. As DNA, the CDR3 is TGTGCCAGCAGTTACTCAGGGGGGATGGACTATGGCTACACCTTC. Translated: CASSYSGGMDYGYTF.

There are many counts of this clonotype. The rearrangement uses TRBV4-1 and TRBJ1-2; D unresolved. The CDR3 runs 14 residues. V dropped 0 bases and J dropped 8 bases, with 13 bases sitting between them. Per the germline V gene, CDR1 is MGHRA and CDR2 is YSYEKL. The CDR3 loop is CASSQEGLSGGYTF. The DNA for the CDR3 is TGCGCCAGCAGCCAAGAAGGTCTTTCGGGAGGCTACACCTTC.

This clonotype was counted between two and nine times. The chain employs TRBV4-1 and TRBJ1-1; a possible D gene is TRBD1 (6 bases). V lost 1 base to trimming and J lost 0 bases, with 15 bases between them. The germline CDR1 and CDR2 sequences are MGHRA and YSYEKL. The CDR3 extends over 17 amino acids. The CDR3: CASSQGGGGRMNTEAFF. The CDR3 DNA is TGCGCCAGCAGCCAAGGCGGGGGCGGGCGGATGAACACTGAAGCTTTCTTT.

In this sample, this clonotype turned up a few times. The chain recombines TRBV19 with TRBJ1-1; the D is unclear. The CDR3 is made up of 14 amino acids. Trimming took 1 base from V and 4 from J, leaving 10 bases between them. Germline V gives CDR1 LNHDA, CDR2 SQIVND (reference sequence). The CDR3 DNA follows: TGTGCCAGTAGTATAGCCCCTTCGGGCACTGAAGCTTTCTTT. It yields the protein CASSIAPSGTEAFF.

At least ten counts were recorded for this clonotype. The V and J genes are TRBV18 and TRBJ1-5; no clear D. The V end was cut by 3 bases, the J end by 0 bases, with 12 bases between. CDR3 length equals 16 residues. The V gene's germline CDR1 is KGHSH and CDR2 LQKENI. The CDR3 bases are TGTGCCAGCTCACCCTCCGGACGGTATAGCAATCAGCCCCAGCATTTT. Its translation: CASSPSGRYSNQPQHF.

This clonotype was found a few times. J is TRBJ2-7 and V is TRBV11-1; D unresolved. Germline-derived CDR1 and CDR2 are SGHAT and FQDESV (reference sequence). The CDR3 is made up of 14 amino acids. Trimming shortened V by 3 bases and J by 0 bases, and 9 bases separated the two germline ends. CDR3 bases: TGTGCCAGCAGCTTTACTGTGAACTCCTACGAGCAGTACTTC. Amino acid sequence: CASSFTVNSYEQYF.

The rearrangement joins TRBV19 to TRBJ2-4, with D possibly TRBD1 on 6 matching bases. Germline loops: CDR1 LNHDA, CDR2 SQIVND (reference sequence). This CDR3 is 13 amino acids long. Trimming pared 6 bases from V and 8 bases from J, leaving 14 bases between. CDR3 amino acids: CASSRAGVDIQYF. CDR3 in DNA: TGTGCCAGTAGCCGGGCAGGGGTAGACATTCAGTACTTC.

This clonotype showed up just a few times. This chain connects TRBV5-4 to TRBJ1-2, with 7 bases lining up with TRBD1. Germline lookup yields CDR1 SGHNT and CDR2 YYREEE (reference sequence). J lost 5 bases, V lost 4 bases, and 8 bases had no gene match. The CDR3 sequence is 14 residues long. The CDR3 spells CASSTGEVGYGYTF. In nucleotides, the CDR3 is TGTGCCAGCAGCACAGGGGAGGTCGGGTATGGCTACACCTTC.

This clonotype appeared a few times. The chain uses TRBV27 and TRBJ1-6; D is ambiguous. The V gene's germline CDR1 is MNHEY and CDR2 SMNVEV (reference sequence). Trimming cost V 2 bases and J 6 bases, with 5 bases left between them. This CDR3 has 13 amino acids. Here the CDR3 reads CASSLGINSPLHF. CDR3 sequence (DNA): TGTGCCAGCAGTTTAGGGATTAATTCACCCCTCCACTTT.

This clonotype came up a few times. This sequence joins TRBV9 and TRBJ2-1; maybe TRBD2 (6 bases). Germline CDR1 SGDLS, CDR2 YYNGEE. Deletions cut 0 bases from V and 8 bases from J, with 12 bases between. This CDR3 comprises 14 residues. The CDR3 loop reads CASSVGGVGYEQFF. CDR3 nucleotide sequence: TGTGCCAGCAGCGTAGGCGGGGTAGGGTATGAGCAGTTCTTC.

This chain uses TRBV6-5 with TRBJ2-2; the match to TRBD2 covers 8 bases. V lost 5 bases to trimming and J lost 7 bases; unmatched junction nucleotides: 6. CDR1 MNHEY and CDR2 SVGAGI come from the germline V gene. The CDR3 totals 14 residues. CDR3 sequence reads: CASSHGGVVGELFF. CDR3 nucleotides: TGTGCCAGCAGTCACGGGGGGGTGGTCGGGGAGCTGTTTTTT.

The rearrangement joins TRBV6-6 to TRBJ2-2; tentative D call: TRBD1 (6 bases). The V end was cut by 0 bases, the J end by 5 bases, with 13 bases between. The germline gives CDR1 MNHNY, CDR2 SVGAGI (reference sequence). CDR3 length: 16 amino acids. CDR3 residues: CASSYSSGTPTGELFF. The CDR3 DNA reads TGTGCCAGCAGTTACTCCTCCGGGACACCAACCGGGGAGCTGTTTTTT.

This clonotype was seen a handful of times. The V gene is TRBV12-3 or TRBV12-4, the J gene TRBJ2-2; D gene ambiguous. With 3 bases removed from V and 3 bases from J, the gap between germline ends came to 8 bases. The CDR3 has 14 amino acids. The CDR3 loop reads CASSFSAHTGELFF. CDR3 DNA sequence: TGTGCCAGCAGTTTCTCGGCCCACACCGGGGAGCTGTTTTTT.

This clonotype appeared a few times. The chain couples TRBV7-9 to TRBJ1-2; D gene uncertain. Germline V CDR1 and CDR2: SEHNR, FQNEAQ (reference sequence). Trimming removed 3 bases at V and 4 bases at J, with 12 bases between. There are 14 residues in the CDR3. The CDR3 protein is CASSFLFEIYGYTF. The CDR3 region has the DNA TGTGCCAGCAGCTTCCTTTTCGAGATCTATGGCTACACCTTC. Complete variable domain (other parts from reference TRBV7-9 and TRBJ1-2): DTGVSQNPRHKITKRGQNVTFRCDPISEHNRLYWYRQTLGQGPEFLTYFQNEAQLEKSRLLSDRFSAERPKGSFSTLEIQRTEQGDSAMYLCASSFLFEIYGYTFGSGTRLTVV.

This clonotype occurred many times. The chain joins TRBV5-8 to TRBJ2-1; no definite D call. Trimming left V 4 bases short and J 10 bases short, with 12 bases between. Germline V lookup: CDR1 SGHTS, CDR2 YDEGEE. The CDR3 is made up of 12 amino acids. The CDR3 is CASSPSGLEQFF. The CDR3 coding sequence is TGTGCCAGCAGCCCTAGTGGGTTGGAGCAGTTCTTC.

V gene TRBV21-1 combines with J gene TRBJ2-3; the tabulated D call, TRBD1, remains unverified against the DNA. TRBV21-1 is a pseudogene locus. This CDR3 contains 16 residues. DNA for the CDR3: TGTGCCAGCAGAAGAAACAGGGGGCTAAACACAGATACGCAGTATTTT. It yields the protein CASRRNRGLNTDTQYF.